This T cell receptor (beta chain) was recorded in a study of Ad26.COV2.S vaccination and SARS-CoV-2 variants. Broader study findings: The placebo group had lower spike-specific TCR breadth than the vaccine recipients did. Researchers reported similar non-spike TCR breadth in vaccine and placebo recipients.

The data were produced by immunoSEQ multiplex PCR, yet TCRdb's version contains in-frame clones alone and is incomplete. The top ten clones hold more than 4.5% of a sample with under 150,000 clones, roughly 85% of them seen once. V was cut by 7 bases and J by 4 bases, with 8 bases left in between. The length of the CDR3 is 12 residues. CDR1 and CDR2 (germline): SGDLS, YYNGEE. Of note for this clone: The antigen remains unidentified.

The specimen comprised peripheral blood, sampled after recovery from COVID-19. V is TRBV9 and J is TRBJ2-2; D remains ambiguous. The TCR was taken from a human donor who had recovered from COVID-19. The CDR3 DNA sequence: TGTGCCAGCCGCTCGGGCACCGGGGAGCTGTTTTTT. Its translation: CASRSGTGELFF.